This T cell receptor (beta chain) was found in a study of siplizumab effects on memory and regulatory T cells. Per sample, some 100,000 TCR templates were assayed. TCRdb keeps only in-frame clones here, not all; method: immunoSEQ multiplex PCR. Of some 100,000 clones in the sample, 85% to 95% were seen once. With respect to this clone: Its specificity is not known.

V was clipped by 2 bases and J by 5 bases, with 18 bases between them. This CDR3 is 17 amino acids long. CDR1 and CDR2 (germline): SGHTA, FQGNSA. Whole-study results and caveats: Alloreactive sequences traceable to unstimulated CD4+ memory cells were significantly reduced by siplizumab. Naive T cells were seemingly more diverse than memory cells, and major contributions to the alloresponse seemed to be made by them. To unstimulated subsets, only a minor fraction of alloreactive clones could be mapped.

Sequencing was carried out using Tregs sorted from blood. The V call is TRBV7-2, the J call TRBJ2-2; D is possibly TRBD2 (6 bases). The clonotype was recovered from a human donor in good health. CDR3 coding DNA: TGTGCCAGCAGCTTATCTTCGGGACTGACTAAGACCGGGGAGCTGTTTTTT. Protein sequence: CASSLSSGLTKTGELFF.